This T cell receptor (beta chain) was observed in a study of blood T cells in healthy people across ages. In regard to this clonotype: One base away lies a much larger clone, so this may be a sequencing read error.

The second PCR ran about 6 to 11 cycles with a sample-barcoded 5' primer and J-beta primers. TCRdb passed the 5' RACE reads through MiXCR, listing each CDR3 protein once. This table has 650,000 or so distinct CDR3 sequences, roughly half appearing once. The sample comprised blood. The TCR sequence derives from a woman of 80 years or more in good health.

As DNA, the CDR3 is TGTGCCAGCAGTTTGGGTAGCGGGAGTGTCGAGCAGTACTTC. Translating it yields CASSLGSGSVEQYF. The gene calls are TRBV12-3 or TRBV12-4 and TRBJ2-7, with 9 bases matching TRBD2. V shed 3 bases and J 6 bases; nucleotides not matched to a gene: 6. The CDR3 loop spans 14 amino acids.